The subject of this entry is one T cell receptor (beta chain). This clonotype has at least ten counts. This receptor's antigen is unknown. No much larger clone exists at a distance of one base, and base qualities are not known. Sequencing instrument: Illumina HiSeq 2500. Quantitative 5'-RACE with molecular barcodes was the method used to prepare the TCR beta libraries. The original pipeline was this. To identify disease-linked TCR variants, a new computational method was used, one built on a probabilistic model of VDJ rearrangement. Through fastp at Q25 and MiXCR, TCRdb rebuilt clones from the public reads, retaining in-frame beta chains. Rows matching on CDR3 protein sequence are summarized as one entry with the most common DNA and genes. The V and J calls and clone size come from TCRdb's table, not from the authors' own analysis. A total of approximately 220,000 distinct CDR3 sequences appear in this sample, 20% to 30% of them only once. The top ten hold around 6.3% of the sample.

The data belong to a study of CD8 T cells in ankylosing spondylitis (TCRdb year 2017). With respect to the entire study: T cell receptor beta repertoires were profiled in healthy donors and ankylosing spondylitis patients so that disease-linked TCR variants could be found. The full study cohort was made up of approximately 24 ankylosing spondylitis patients and around 100 healthy donors. Peripheral blood samples were taken, and synovial fluid was additionally collected from ankylosing spondylitis patients. Beyond this particular receptor, the publication reports: Significant enrichment of the disease-linked clones was reported in matched synovial fluid samples from ankylosing spondylitis patients. Blood from ankylosing spondylitis patients appeared to be characterized by a TCR beta motif made up of fewer than ten highly homologous amino acid variants. The disease-linked clones had a CD8+ phenotype and were found at relatively low frequencies in peripheral blood. Some motif variants had previously been reported in the synovial fluid and blood of reactive arthritis patients, which suggests shared mechanisms of disease initiation.

Including cysteine and phenylalanine, the CDR3 has 13 amino acids. Just CDR3 DNA is preserved here, 39 bases in frame from base 1. V ends up 6 bases short and J 6 bases short, with an unmatched junction base count of 7. The sequence came from a male donor with ankylosing spondylitis or in good health (not recorded which). The chain employs TRBV12-3 or TRBV12-4 and TRBJ2-7; 8 of the junction bases match TRBD1. Sequenced input: blood, either unsorted or a sorted T cell fraction (not recorded which). The nucleotides are TGTGCCAGCAGGCAGACAGGGGTGGGCGAGCAGTACTTC. It codes for CASRQTGVGEQYF.